The rows below give T cell receptor beta chains drawn from one sample of a study of CD8+ T cells in alopecia areata. The table came from immunoSEQ multiplex PCR; TCRdb's copy has only in-frame clones and leaves some out. The table includes 150,000 or so clones, around 57% detected once. The specimen sequenced was CD4+ T cells sorted from blood. The receptors stem from a human donor in good health. The CDR3 runs from the conserved cysteine through the conserved F or W. D genes are given only for firm matches. Only part of the rows carry a size: once, few, many, or a class if the clone is expanded.

TRBV9	TRBD2	.	TRBJ2-3	CASSVDTAGEGDTQYF	TGTGCCAGCAGCGTAGACACAGCGGGGGAGGGAGATACGCAGTATTTT
TRBV27	TRBD2	once	TRBJ2-5	CASSPRLAGFQETQYF	TGTGCCAGCAGTCCAAGACTAGCGGGGTTCCAAGAGACCCAGTACTTC
TRBV5-1	.	.	TRBJ1-5	CASSLAGRAGQPQHF	TGCGCCAGCAGCTTGGCTGGCAGGGCGGGTCAGCCCCAGCATTTT
TRBV30	TRBD1	.	TRBJ2-5	CAWSYPQGALQTQYF	TGTGCCTGGAGCTACCCGCAGGGGGCCTTGCAGACCCAGTACTTC
TRBV11-2	.	few	TRBJ1-3	CASAFASRGNTIYF	TGTGCCAGCGCATTTGCTTCACGGGGAAACACCATATATTTT
TRBV29-1	.	few	TRBJ2-7	CSVALLHRSSYEQYF	TGCAGCGTTGCACTACTCCACAGGAGCTCCTACGAGCAGTACTTC
TRBV27	.	.	TRBJ2-6	CASSQSISGANVLTF	TGTGCCAGCAGTCAGTCAATCTCTGGGGCCAACGTCCTGACTTTC
TRBV29-1	TRBD1	.	TRBJ2-7	CSGQTGEAGEQYF	TGCAGCGGTCAGACAGGGGAAGCAGGGGAGCAGTACTTC
TRBV7-9	TRBD1	.	TRBJ2-2	CASSYQGASTGELFF	TGTGCCAGCAGCTATCAGGGGGCAAGCACCGGGGAGCTGTTTTTT
TRBV6-1	.	.	TRBJ1-1	CASSEAWGGMNTEAFF	TGTGCCAGCAGTGAAGCGTGGGGGGGTATGAACACTGAAGCTTTCTTT
TRBV7-9	.	.	TRBJ1-2	CASSFPLGQGYTF	TGTGCCAGCAGCTTTCCCCTGGGTCAAGGCTACACCTTC
TRBV20-1	.	.	TRBJ2-1	CSHYSGDEQFF	TGCAGTCACTATTCTGGCGATGAGCAGTTCTTC
TRBV19	.	.	TRBJ2-5	CASSANQVATQETQYF	TGTGCCAGTAGTGCGAATCAGGTGGCGACCCAAGAGACCCAGTACTTC
TRBV6-5	.	.	TRBJ2-6	CASSYRTVSGANVLTF	TGTGCCAGCAGTTACCGGACTGTCTCTGGGGCCAACGTCCTGACTTTC
TRBV29-1	.	.	TRBJ2-1	CSVEGGLGDFF	TGCAGCGTTGAAGGAGGTTTGGGCGATTTCTTC
TRBV7-3	TRBD2	.	TRBJ2-5	CASSASGRETQYF	TGTGCCAGCAGCGCTAGCGGTAGGGAGACCCAGTACTTC
TRBV27	.	.	TRBJ1-4	CASKTGRATNEKLFF	TGTGCCAGCAAGACGGGACGGGCAACTAATGAAAAACTGTTTTTT
TRBV29-1	.	.	TRBJ2-7	CSVARGSSYEQYF	TGCAGCGTTGCCAGGGGAAGCTCCTACGAGCAGTACTTC
TRBV5-4	.	.	TRBJ2-3	CASSSIRDSTDTQYF	TGTGCCAGCAGCTCGATTCGGGACTCCACAGATACGCAGTATTTT
TRBV6-5	.	.	TRBJ2-6	CASSYVSGAGANVLTF	TGTGCCAGCAGTTACGTTTCCGGTGCCGGGGCCAACGTCCTGACTTTC
TRBV11-2	.	few	TRBJ1-2	CASLKRGPNYGYTF	TGTGCCAGTTTAAAGCGGGGCCCTAACTATGGCTACACCTTC
TRBV5-1	TRBD2	few	TRBJ2-3	CASSLTGTSRDTQYF	TGCGCCAGCAGCTTGACCGGGACTAGCAGAGATACGCAGTATTTT
TRBV5-4	TRBD1	.	TRBJ2-7	CASSPDRRIYEQYF	TGTGCCAGCAGCCCGGACAGGCGAATCTACGAGCAGTACTTC
TRBV28	.	.	TRBJ2-5	CASSSGHRETQYF	TGTGCCAGCAGTTCTGGACACAGGGAGACCCAGTACTTC
TRBV5-1	.	.	TRBJ2-4	CASSLAPPGEGIQYF	TGCGCCAGCAGCTTGGCCCCCCCGGGAGAGGGCATTCAGTACTTC
TRBV4-2	.	.	TRBJ2-6	CASSQGDTRNVLTF	TGTGCCAGCAGCCAAGGAGACACCCGAAACGTCCTGACTTTC
TRBV29-1	TRBD1	.	TRBJ1-1	CSVDGGTANTEAFF	TGCAGCGTTGATGGGGGGACAGCGAACACTGAAGCTTTCTTT
TRBV29-1	.	.	TRBJ2-1	CNYDSILYNEQFF	TGCAACTATGACAGTATCTTATACAATGAGCAGTTCTTC
TRBV25-1	.	.	TRBJ2-2	CASSESKVLANTGELFF	TGTGCCAGCAGCGAGAGCAAGGTGTTGGCGAACACCGGGGAGCTGTTTTTT
TRBV30	.	.	TRBJ1-1	CAWSVGRAGVTEAFF	TGTGCCTGGAGTGTGGGTCGGGCTGGGGTCACTGAAGCTTTCTTT
TRBV9	.	few	TRBJ2-2	CASSVGTGARTGELFF	TGTGCCAGCAGCGTAGGCACGGGGGCGCGGACCGGGGAGCTGTTTTTT
TRBV7-3	.	.	TRBJ2-2	CASSLRTGSNTGELFF	TGTGCCAGCAGCTTACGTACAGGCTCGAACACCGGGGAGCTGTTTTTT
TRBV5-1	.	.	TRBJ2-4	CASSLLGVAKNIQYF	TGCGCCAGCAGCTTGTTGGGGGTAGCCAAAAACATTCAGTACTTC
TRBV27	.	.	TRBJ2-1	CASSGPLAGMSEQFF	TGTGCCAGCAGTGGGCCCCTCGCAGGGATGAGTGAGCAGTTCTTC
TRBV28	.	once	TRBJ2-7	CASSRVVNEQYF	TGTGCCAGCAGTCGAGTTGTGAACGAGCAGTACTTC
TRBV5-1	TRBD2	once	TRBJ2-2	CASGYSGSSGELFF	TGCGCCAGCGGCTATAGCGGGAGCTCCGGGGAGCTGTTTTTT
TRBV29-1	TRBD1	.	TRBJ1-1	CSVSRTGLGGTEAFF	TGCAGCGTGAGCCGGACAGGGTTAGGGGGAACTGAAGCTTTCTTT
TRBV28	.	.	TRBJ2-3	CASGLAGAQYF	TGTGCCAGCGGATTAGCCGGTGCGCAGTATTTT
TRBV6-5	.	.	TRBJ1-1	CASSRPSQGQAEAFF	TGTGCCAGCAGCCGACCCAGTCAGGGGCAGGCTGAAGCTTTCTTT
TRBV6-5	.	few	TRBJ2-4	CASSYSGARSDIQYF	TGTGCCAGCAGTTACTCGGGCGCAAGGTCGGACATTCAGTACTTC
TRBV6-5	.	few	TRBJ2-2	CASRRLNTGELFF	TGTGCCAGCAGGAGGTTAAACACCGGGGAGCTGTTTTTT
TRBV13	.	few	TRBJ2-1	CASSRGTPYNEQFF	TGTGCCAGCAGCCGTGGGACTCCCTACAATGAGCAGTTCTTC
TRBV7-3	TRBD2	.	TRBJ2-3	CASSLTALAGGGSPTDTQYF	TGTGCCAGCAGCTTAACGGCCCTAGCGGGCGGGGGTTCCCCCACAGATACGCAGTATTTT
TRBV15	TRBD2	.	TRBJ2-7	CATSRDLGGGRPYEQYF	TGTGCCACCAGCAGAGATCTGGGGGGCGGGAGGCCCTACGAGCAGTACTTC
TRBV4-1	TRBD1	few	TRBJ2-5	CASSLDRGQGETQYF	TGCGCCAGCAGCCTTGACAGGGGGCAGGGGGAGACCCAGTACTTC
TRBV7-9	.	few	TRBJ2-3	CASSLTVAQDTQYF	TGTGCCAGCAGCTTAACAGTCGCGCAGGATACGCAGTATTTT
TRBV18	.	few	TRBJ2-7	CASSRTQGYEQYF	TGTGCCAGCTCACGGACACAGGGATACGAGCAGTACTTC
TRBV5-1	TRBD1	once	TRBJ2-3	CASSSPPPLGTGALTDTQYF	TGCGCCAGCAGCTCGCCACCCCCCCTCGGGACAGGGGCCCTTACAGATACGCAGTATTTT
TRBV7-9	.	.	TRBJ1-2	CASSWFAGPENGYTF	TGTGCCAGCAGCTGGTTCGCCGGGCCCGAGAATGGCTACACCTTC